The 11 T cell receptor beta chains reported below all come from one sample, sequenced in a study of blood T cell repertoires in COVID-19. The method was immunoSEQ multiplex PCR; TCRdb's version includes in-frame clones alone and lacks a portion of them. The table has 150,000 to 200,000 clones, over 75% seen once. The sample comprised PBMCs or T cells enriched from blood (not recorded which). Source of these receptors: a human donor with acute COVID-19. The donor label of this sample is uncertain.

This clone appeared once. The V and J genes are TRBV7-9 and TRBJ2-7, with D possibly being TRBD2 (5 bases). This CDR3 is 16 amino acids long. Trimming removed 6 bases from V and 0 bases from J, with 18 bases in between. CDR1 is SEHNR, CDR2 FQNEAQ, per germline (reference sequence). The DNA of the CDR3 is TGTGCCAGCAGTAGAGAGAGGGCAACGAGCTCCTACGAGCAGTACTTC. Encoded protein: CASSRERATSSYEQYF.

The chain is built from TRBV5-1 and TRBJ2-3, with 10 bases matching TRBD1. Germline loops: CDR1 SGHRS, CDR2 YFSETQ. The CDR3 consists of 16 residues. The V and J ends lost 6 bases and 3 bases, in that order; junction bases with no gene match: 10. Here the CDR3 reads CASTSQPGQGTDTQYF. CDR3 nucleotides: TGCGCCAGCACTTCCCAACCGGGACAGGGGACAGATACGCAGTATTTT. Complete variable domain (other parts from reference TRBV5-1 and TRBJ2-3): KAGVTQTPRYLIKTRGQQVTLSCSPISGHRSVSWYQQTPGQGLQFLFEYFSETQRNKGNFPGRFSGRQFSNSRSEMNVSTLELGDSALYLCASTSQPGQGTDTQYFGPGTRLTVL.

V is TRBV6-5 and J is TRBJ1-2, with TRBD1 as a possible D gene (6 bases). This CDR3 region has 15 residues. CDR1 is MNHEY, CDR2 SVGAGI, per germline. V was pared by 0 bases and J by 2 bases, with 10 bases between. This CDR3 reads CASSYSRQANYGYTF. The CDR3 region has the DNA TGTGCCAGCAGTTACTCGAGACAGGCGAACTATGGCTACACCTTC.

The chain combines TRBV6-5 with TRBJ1-3; D is perhaps TRBD1 (5 bases). Trimming removed 0 bases from V and 4 bases from J, with 10 bases in between. Germline V gene sequence: CDR1 MNHEY, CDR2 SVGAGI. The CDR3 is made up of 15 amino acids. The CDR3 here is CASSYSYRQGNTIYF. CDR3 nucleotide sequence: TGTGCCAGCAGTTACTCTTACAGGCAGGGAAACACCATATATTTT.

J is TRBJ1-3 and V is TRBV18; TRBD1 matches 8 bases. The ends lost 3 bases at V and 0 bases at J; junction bases unmatched: 4. The CDR3 has 16 residues. The germline V gene encodes CDR1 KGHSH and CDR2 LQKENI. The CDR3 region is CASSPWTGHSGNTIYF. CDR3 nucleotide sequence: TGTGCCAGCTCACCGTGGACAGGGCACTCTGGAAACACCATATATTTT.

The chain combines TRBV30 with TRBJ2-2; 9 bases are a match to TRBD1. There are 13 residues in the CDR3. Germline CDR1 and CDR2: GTSNPN and SVGIG (reference sequence). With V trimmed by 3 bases and J by 6 bases, 2 bases remained unmatched. CDR3 in DNA: TGTGCCTGGAGCCGACAGGGGGCCGGGGAGCTGTTTTTT. This sequence encodes CAWSRQGAGELFF.

The chain employs TRBV6-2 or TRBV6-3 and TRBJ2-3, with D uncertain. Deletions cut 6 bases from V and 5 bases from J, with 12 bases between. This CDR3 spans 13 amino acids. Germline V gene data show CDR1 as MNHEY and CDR2 as SVGEGT. In DNA form, the CDR3 reads TGTGCCAGCAGCGGGCCCTACAGAGATACGCAGTATTTT. It specifies CASSGPYRDTQYF.

J is TRBJ1-1 and V is TRBV28; D perhaps matches TRBD1 (6 bases). The CDR3 spans 15 residues. Germline V gives CDR1 MDHEN, CDR2 SYDVKM. Trimming removed 2 bases at V and 1 base at J, with 11 bases between. The CDR3 DNA is TGTGCCAGCAGTTTACAGGGGACCACGAACACTGAAGCTTTCTTT. Its translation is CASSLQGTTNTEAFF.

The gene calls are TRBV4-2 and TRBJ1-3; D is unresolved. This CDR3 has 18 residues. The V and J ends lost 2 bases and 0 bases respectively, with 17 bases between them. Germline-derived CDR1 and CDR2 are LGHNA and YNFKEQ. The CDR3 sequence: CASSQLWAAEFSGNTIYF. The CDR3 nucleotides are TGTGCCAGCAGCCAATTGTGGGCCGCTGAATTCTCTGGAAACACCATATATTTT.

CDR3 nucleotides: TGTGCCAGCAGCTTAGCGGTAGGGGGCCAAGAGACCCAGTACTTC. Encoded protein: CASSLAVGGQETQYF. This chain uses TRBV7-8 with TRBJ2-5, with a possible D match to TRBD1 (6 bases). From germline, CDR1 is SGHVS and CDR2 FQNEAQ. The CDR3 runs 15 residues. V lost 0 bases to trimming and J lost 1 base, with 9 bases between them.

This clone turned up a few times. This chain's CDR3 is CASSQEGVLTGELFF. CDR3 nucleotides: TGCGCCAGCAGCCAAGAGGGAGTATTAACCGGGGAGCTGTTTTTT. The rearrangement links TRBV4-1 to TRBJ2-2; TRBD2 is a possible D gene (5 bases). V was pared by 0 bases and J by 5 bases, with 10 bases between. The germline gives CDR1 MGHRA, CDR2 YSYEKL. The CDR3 has 15 amino acids.